A selection of T cell receptor beta chains follows, all from one sample in a study of cytomegalovirus exposure and HLA in healthy donors. Sequencing used immunoSEQ multiplex PCR; TCRdb keeps in-frame clones, though not all of them. The sample contains approximately 76,000 clones, around 60% of which appear only once. Material: PBMCs. These receptors were collected from a man aged 25-45 years in good health and CMV-seropositive. Both conserved end residues are part of each CDR3. A D gene is named only where the DNA matches it firmly. Some rows have no size entry. The others give once, few or many, or a class for an expanded clone.

CDR3,DNA,size,V,D,J
CAISDGQGRREQYF,TGTGCCATCAGTGATGGACAGGGAAGGAGGGAGCAGTACTTC,.,TRBV10-3,TRBD1,TRBJ2-5
CASSPGENTEAFF,TGTGCCAGCTCACCCGGGGAGAACACTGAAGCTTTCTTT,few,TRBV18,.,TRBJ1-1
CASSLRNTGELFF,TGTGCCAGCAGCTTGAGGAACACCGGGGAGCTGTTTTTT,few,TRBV7-3,.,TRBJ2-2
CASSLQLNTGELFF,TGTGCCAGCAGCTTACAGTTGAACACCGGGGAGCTATTTTTT,.,TRBV5-4,.,TRBJ2-2
CARRRDRESYEQYF,TGTGCCAGGCGGCGGGACAGGGAATCCTACGAGCAGTACTTC,.,TRBV6-5,TRBD1,TRBJ2-7
CASSLRGLVSQPQHF,TGTGCCAGCAGCTTGAGGGGCCTTGTGAGTCAGCCCCAGCATTTT,few,TRBV5-6,.,TRBJ1-5
CASSAPPTSGDTQYF,TGTGCCAGCAGCGCACCCCCTACTAGCGGAGATACGCAGTATTTT,few,TRBV7-9,TRBD2,TRBJ2-3
CAISESLASGGPYEQYF,TGTGCCATCAGTGAGTCCTTGGCTAGCGGGGGCCCCTACGAGCAGTACTTC,.,TRBV10-3,TRBD2,TRBJ2-7
CASSRASGGSTDTQYF,TGTGCCAGCAGCCGTGCTAGCGGGGGGAGCACAGATACGCAGTATTTT,.,TRBV4-2,TRBD2,TRBJ2-3
CASSLTFSAPLHF,TGTGCCAGCAGCTTAACGTTCTCGGCACCCCTCCACTTT,.,TRBV7-3,.,TRBJ1-6
CASSQVSGYEQYF,TGTGCCAGCAGCCAAGTATCGGGCTACGAGCAGTACTTC,.,TRBV14,.,TRBJ2-7
CASSVSPGQPQHF,TGTGCCAGCAGCGTAAGCCCAGGTCAGCCCCAGCATTTT,few,TRBV9,.,TRBJ1-5
CASSRRDRRFLAKNIQYF,TGTGCCAGCAGCCGACGGGACAGAAGATTTTTAGCCAAAAACATTCAGTACTTC,.,TRBV14,TRBD1,TRBJ2-4
CASSQESGWGTDTQYF,TGTGCCAGCAGCCAAGAGAGCGGGTGGGGCACAGATACGCAGTATTTT,.,TRBV4-2,.,TRBJ2-3
CASSVLAGGFTGELFF,TGCGCCAGCAGCGTACTAGCGGGAGGGTTCACCGGGGAGCTGTTTTTT,few,TRBV4-3,TRBD2,TRBJ2-2